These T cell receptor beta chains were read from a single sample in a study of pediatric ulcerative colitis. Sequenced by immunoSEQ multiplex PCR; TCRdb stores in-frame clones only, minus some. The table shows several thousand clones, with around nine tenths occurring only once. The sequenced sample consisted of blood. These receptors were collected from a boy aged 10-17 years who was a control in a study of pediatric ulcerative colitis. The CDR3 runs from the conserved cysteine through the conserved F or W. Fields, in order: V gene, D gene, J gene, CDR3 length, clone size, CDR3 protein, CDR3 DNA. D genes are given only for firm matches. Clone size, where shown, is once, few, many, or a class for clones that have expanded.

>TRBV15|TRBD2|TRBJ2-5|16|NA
CATSRGLAGAGETQYF
TGTGCCACCAGCAGAGGTCTAGCGGGAGCGGGTGAGACCCAGTACTTC
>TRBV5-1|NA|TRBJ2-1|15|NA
CASSFAGSSYNEQFF
TGCGCCAGCAGCTTCGCGGGAAGCTCCTACAATGAGCAGTTCTTC
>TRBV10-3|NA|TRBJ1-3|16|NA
CAISEGQFDPGNTIYF
TGTGCCATCAGTGAGGGACAGTTCGATCCTGGAAACACCATATATTTT
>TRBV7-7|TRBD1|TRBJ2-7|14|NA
CASSLGQGAYEQYF
TGTGCTAGCAGCCTTGGACAGGGGGCCTACGAGCAGTACTTC
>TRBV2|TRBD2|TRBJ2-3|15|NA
CASSAEGLVADTQYF
TGTGCCAGCAGCGCCGAGGGACTAGTTGCGGATACGCAGTATTTT
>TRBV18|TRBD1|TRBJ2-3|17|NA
CASSPLPGQGGTDTQYF
TGTGCCAGCTCACCTCTCCCGGGACAGGGGGGCACAGATACGCAGTATTTT
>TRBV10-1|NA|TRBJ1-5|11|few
CASKGNQPQHF
TGCGCCAGCAAGGGCAATCAGCCCCAGCATTTT
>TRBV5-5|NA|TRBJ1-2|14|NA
CASSLRRSNYGYTF
TGTGCCAGCAGCTTGCGGCGCTCTAACTATGGCTACACCTTC
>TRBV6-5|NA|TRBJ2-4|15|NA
CASSYSVGAKNIQYF
TGTGCCAGCAGTTACTCAGTCGGGGCCAAAAACATTCAGTACTTC
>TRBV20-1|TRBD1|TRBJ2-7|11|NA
CSADTGGEQYF
TGCAGTGCGGATACAGGGGGCGAGCAGTACTTC
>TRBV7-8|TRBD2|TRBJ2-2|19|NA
CASSLAAGTSGSGAGELFF
TGTGCCAGCAGCTTAGCAGCCGGGACTAGCGGGAGCGGGGCCGGGGAGCTGTTTTTT
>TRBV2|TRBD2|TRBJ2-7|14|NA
CASRVVAGAYEQYF
TGTGCCAGCAGGGTAGTAGCGGGCGCCTACGAGCAGTACTTC
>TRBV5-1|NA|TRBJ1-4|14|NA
CASSQGHSNEKLFF
TGCGCCAGCAGCCAAGGACACTCTAATGAAAAACTGTTTTTT
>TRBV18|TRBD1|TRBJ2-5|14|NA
CASSGTGGVETQYF
TGTGCCAGCTCAGGGACAGGGGGCGTTGAGACCCAGTACTTC
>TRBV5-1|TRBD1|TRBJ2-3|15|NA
CASSIRQGRIDTQYF
TGCGCCAGCAGCATCAGACAGGGACGGATAGATACGCAGTATTTT
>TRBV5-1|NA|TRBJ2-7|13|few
CASSLVGSNEQYF
TGCGCCAGCAGCTTGGTGGGGTCCAACGAGCAGTACTTC
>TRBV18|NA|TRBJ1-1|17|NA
CASSPLVGRWGKTEAFF
TGTGCCAGCTCACCATTAGTTGGGAGGTGGGGAAAAACTGAAGCTTTCTTT
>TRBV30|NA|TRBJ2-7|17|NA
CAWSIRRGGRNTYEQYF
TGTGCCTGGAGTATCCGGAGGGGGGGGCGCAACACATACGAGCAGTACTTC
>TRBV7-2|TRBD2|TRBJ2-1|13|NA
CASSPRLAGEQFF
TGTGCCAGCAGCCCCAGACTAGCGGGTGAGCAGTTCTTC
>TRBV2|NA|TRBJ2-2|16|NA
CASRTDGLRGTGELFF
TGTGCCAGCAGGACCGACGGACTTCGGGGCACCGGGGAGCTGTTTTTT
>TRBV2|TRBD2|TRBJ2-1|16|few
CASRALAGGPYNEQFF
TGTGCCAGCAGGGCTCTAGCGGGAGGGCCCTACAATGAGCAGTTCTTC
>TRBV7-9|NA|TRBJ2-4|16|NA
CASSLTWDTRGDIQYF
TGTGCCAGCAGCTTAACCTGGGACACGAGAGGAGACATTCAGTACTTC
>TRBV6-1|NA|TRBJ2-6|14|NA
CAAQQGSGANVLTF
TGTGCCGCGCAACAGGGCTCTGGGGCCAACGTCCTGACTTTC
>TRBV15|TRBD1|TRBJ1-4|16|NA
CATSRAGTEYGEKLFF
TGTGCCACCAGCAGAGCCGGGACAGAGTATGGAGAAAAACTGTTTTTT
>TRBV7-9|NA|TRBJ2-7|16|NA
CASSSRVGLRSYEQYF
TGTGCCAGCAGCTCTCGGGTCGGTCTCCGCTCCTACGAGCAGTACTTC
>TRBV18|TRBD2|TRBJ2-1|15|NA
CASSPGLEIYNEQFF
TGTGCCAGCTCACCCGGACTAGAGATATACAATGAGCAGTTCTTC
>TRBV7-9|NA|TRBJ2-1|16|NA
CASSPRGGGYLDEQFF
TGTGCCAGCAGCCCCAGGGGCGGAGGGTATCTGGATGAGCAGTTCTTC